These 26 T cell receptor beta chains originate from one sample sequenced in a study of naive and memory T cell subsets. A UMI-containing oligonucleotide was joined by 3' ligation to the TCR cDNA template. Ligated cDNA underwent four rounds of PCR with nested alpha and beta constant region primers and SP2. MiXCR, applied by TCRdb to the 5' RACE reads, yields one record per CDR3 protein. This table has around 48,000 distinct CDR3 sequences, about 4.5% appearing once. These receptors originate from a female donor in good health.

This clonotype was seen at least ten times. V and J are TRBV28 and TRBJ2-5; 11 bases align to TRBD2. This CDR3 spans 13 amino acids. V lost 5 bases and J lost 13; bases outside the gene matches: 9. Germline loops: CDR1 MDHEN, CDR2 SYDVKM. Here the CDR3 reads CASSPSTSGSWYF. Here the CDR3 DNA reads TGTGCCAGCAGTCCATCTACTAGCGGGAGTTGGTACTTC.

This clonotype has ten or more counts. The V gene is TRBV29-1, the J gene TRBJ1-3; no clear D. Looked up from germline, CDR1 is SQVTM and CDR2 is ANQGSEA. The V and J ends lost 7 bases and 1 base respectively, with 5 bases between them. The CDR3 length is 11 residues. For the CDR3, the DNA is TGCAGCGCCCGATCTGGAAACACCATATATTTT. Protein: CSARSGNTIYF.

This clonotype was counted many times. This chain joins TRBV12-3 or TRBV12-4 and TRBJ1-1; TRBD1 is a possible D gene (6 bases). V was clipped by 1 base and J by 4 bases, with 7 bases between them. The CDR3 is made up of 13 amino acids. The CDR3 is CASSLEGGTEAFF. CDR3 in DNA: TGTGCCAGCAGTTTAGAGGGGGGCACTGAAGCTTTCTTT.

This clonotype occurred many times. The chain joins TRBV30 to TRBJ1-1; D is ambiguous. Trimming took 0 bases from V and 9 from J, leaving 14 bases between them. The germline gives CDR1 GTSNPN, CDR2 SVGIG (reference sequence). CDR3 length: 13 amino acids. CDR3 protein: CAWSVSGQNKAFF. In nucleotides, the CDR3 is TGTGCCTGGAGTGTCTCCGGCCAGAACAAAGCTTTCTTT.

This clonotype was found many times. The genes are TRBV7-2 and TRBJ1-2; D call uncertain. This CDR3 region has 14 residues. Trimming cost V 1 base and J 4 bases, with 10 bases left between them. Germline CDR1 SGHTA, CDR2 FQGNSA. This chain's CDR3 is CASSLGASPYGYTF. CDR3 coding DNA: TGTGCCAGCAGCTTAGGGGCCAGCCCCTATGGCTACACCTTC.

This clonotype appeared many times. The chain joins TRBV29-1 to TRBJ2-7; D is perhaps TRBD2 (5 bases). Germline lookup yields CDR1 SQVTM and CDR2 ANQGSEA. CDR3 size: 10 residues. The V and J ends lost 4 bases and 6 bases respectively, with 7 bases between them. The CDR3 DNA follows: TGCAGCGTTGGAGGGTCCGAGCAGTACTTC. Residues: CSVGGSEQYF.

This clonotype was detected ten times or more. J is TRBJ2-1 and V is TRBV19; maybe TRBD2 (5 bases). Germline-derived CDR1 and CDR2 are LNHDA and SQIVND (reference sequence). This CDR3 has 12 residues. V was trimmed by 8 bases and J by 4 bases, leaving 9 bases between them. This CDR3 is CASWSGYNEQFF. The CDR3 DNA reads TGTGCCAGTTGGAGCGGATACAATGAGCAGTTCTTC.

This clonotype was seen at least ten times. The gene calls are TRBV5-4 and TRBJ1-4; the D gene is possibly TRBD1 (5 bases). V was clipped by 4 bases and J by 7 bases, with 14 bases between them. Per germline, CDR1 SGHNT and CDR2 YYREEE (reference sequence). The CDR3 covers 14 residues. The CDR3 spells CASSLGTSVEKLFF. The CDR3 bases are TGTGCCAGCAGCCTGGGGACCAGTGTTGAAAAACTGTTTTTT.

This clonotype appeared many times. The chain joins TRBV6-5 to TRBJ1-6; 7 bases match TRBD1. J lost 7 bases, V lost 0 bases, and 6 bases had no gene match. In germline, CDR1 is MNHEY, CDR2 SVGAGI. CDR3 size: 16 residues. This CDR3 reads CASSYSFRRGNSPLHF. The CDR3 region has the DNA TGTGCCAGCAGTTACTCGTTTCGCAGGGGGAATTCACCCCTCCACTTT.

This clonotype was detected ten times or more. CDR3 region: CASSTTVEEGSDEQFF. DNA for the CDR3: TGTGCCAGCAGCACGACAGTCGAGGAAGGGAGTGATGAGCAGTTCTTC. The chain combines TRBV7-6 with TRBJ2-1, with D tentatively TRBD1 or TRBD2 (5 bases each). Germline values: CDR1 SGHVS, CDR2 FNYEAQ. The germline V and J ends were trimmed by 5 bases and 8 bases, with 22 bases remaining between them. The CDR3 runs to 16 residues. The whole variable domain, remainder taken from reference TRBV7-6 and TRBJ2-1, is GAGVSQSPRYKVTKRGQDVALRCDPISGHVSLYWYRQALGQGPEFLTYFNYEAQQDKSGLPNDRFSAERPEGSISTLTIQRTEQRDSAMYRCASSTTVEEGSDEQFFGPGTRLTVL.

This clonotype was seen many times. The rearrangement uses TRBV6-2 or TRBV6-3 and TRBJ2-1; TRBD2 is a possible D gene (6 bases). This CDR3 has 14 residues. From germline, CDR1 is MNHEY and CDR2 SVGEGT. V dropped 0 bases and J dropped 3 bases, with 6 bases sitting between them. The CDR3 DNA reads as TGTGCCAGCAGTTACTCGACTAGCTACAATGAGCAGTTCTTC. This gives the protein CASSYSTSYNEQFF.

This clonotype was counted many times. The V gene is TRBV9, the J gene TRBJ1-1; 10 bases are a match to TRBD1. With V trimmed by 3 bases and J by 5 bases, 7 bases remained unmatched. This CDR3 has 15 amino acids. The germline V gene has CDR1 SGDLS and CDR2 YYNGEE. The CDR3 DNA reads as TGTGCCAGCAGCGGACAGGGGGCAGTGGGAACTGAAGCTTTCTTT. Encoded protein: CASSGQGAVGTEAFF.

There are many counts of this clonotype. This chain joins TRBV18 and TRBJ1-1; D unresolved. Germline V gene sequence: CDR1 KGHSH, CDR2 LQKENI. The CDR3 is 15 residues long. Trimming shortened V by 5 bases and J by 4 bases, and 17 bases separated the two germline ends. The CDR3 sequence: CASSSLPTLGTEAFF. CDR3 bases: TGTGCCAGCTCATCCCTTCCTACTCTCGGCACTGAAGCTTTCTTT.

This clonotype occurred many times. The chain joins TRBV20-1 to TRBJ2-7, with 8 bases aligning to TRBD1. Trimming removed 5 bases from V and 4 bases from J; junction bases left unmatched: 10. Germline V gene sequence: CDR1 DFQATT, CDR2 SNEGSKA (reference sequence). The CDR3 runs to 14 residues. As DNA, the CDR3 is TGCAGTGCTCGAAGGACAGGGTTGAATTACGAGCAGTACTTC. This translates into CSARRTGLNYEQYF.

This clonotype was observed at least ten times. The V call is TRBV19, the J call TRBJ1-1; D remains ambiguous. CDR1 is LNHDA, CDR2 SQIVND, per germline (reference sequence). The CDR3 contains 12 residues. V was cut by 3 bases and J by 4 bases, with 6 bases left in between. The CDR3 here is CASSMEATEAFF. CDR3 bases: TGTGCCAGTAGTATGGAGGCCACTGAAGCTTTCTTT.

This clonotype was seen a few times. The rearrangement joins TRBV19 to TRBJ1-2; no definite D call. The germline V gene encodes CDR1 LNHDA and CDR2 SQIVND (reference sequence). The germline V and J ends were trimmed by 7 bases and 2 bases, with 17 bases remaining between them. This CDR3 has 15 residues. CDR3 sequence: CASTPGPGNNYGYTF. DNA of the CDR3: TGTGCCAGTACCCCAGGCCCAGGAAACAACTATGGCTACACCTTC.

This clonotype was seen at least ten times. CDR3 residues: CATSQQNTGELFF. The DNA of the CDR3 is TGTGCCACCAGCCAGCAGAACACCGGGGAGCTGTTTTTT. This chain uses TRBV24-1 with TRBJ2-2; D is unresolved. Germline loops: CDR1 KGHDR, CDR2 SFDVKD. Trimming took off 7 bases at V and 1 base at J, with 6 bases between the two ends. CDR3 length: 13 residues.

This clonotype was found many times. The chain links TRBV7-8 to TRBJ2-3, with a tentative D call TRBD1 (6 bases). CDR3 length equals 14 residues. Looked up from germline, CDR1 is SGHVS and CDR2 is FQNEAQ. V lost 1 base and J lost 4, with 9 bases in between. DNA of the CDR3: TGTGCCAGCAGCTTAGACCCAGGGGCAGATACGCAGTATTTT. Translating it yields CASSLDPGADTQYF.

This clonotype has at least ten counts. The chain combines TRBV6-2 or TRBV6-3 with TRBJ2-3; the D gene is possibly TRBD2 (5 bases). The V end was cut by 8 bases, the J end by 2 bases, with 23 bases between. This CDR3 region has 17 residues. Looked up from germline, CDR1 is MNHEY and CDR2 is SVGEGT. CDR3 DNA: TGTGCCAGCTCGCCTCGGGGTCGAGCCCCACTCACAGATACGCAGTATTTT. It codes for CASSPRGRAPLTDTQYF.

The sample holds many counts of this clonotype. The rearrangement links TRBV7-9 to TRBJ2-5; D not certain. The CDR3 is made up of 15 amino acids. With 2 bases removed from V and 2 bases from J, the gap between germline ends came to 12 bases. CDR1 is SEHNR, CDR2 FQNEAQ, per germline (reference sequence). This chain's CDR3 is CASSLILPTQETQYF. CDR3 nucleotide sequence: TGTGCCAGCAGCTTAATTCTTCCGACTCAAGAGACCCAGTACTTC.

Many counts were recorded for this clonotype. CDR3 protein: CSVGGLRYNEQFF. DNA of the CDR3: TGCAGCGTTGGGGGACTTCGCTACAATGAGCAGTTCTTC. V usage is TRBV29-1 and J usage is TRBJ2-1; weak D call: TRBD2 (6 bases). V shed 4 bases and J shed 3 bases, with 10 bases lying between them. CDR1 is SQVTM, CDR2 ANQGSEA, per germline. This CDR3 contains 13 residues.

The V gene is TRBV12-3 or TRBV12-4, the J gene TRBJ1-2; D is undetermined. Between the trimmed V and J ends, which lost 6 bases and 4 bases, there was a span of 12 bases. CDR3 size: 13 residues. The CDR3 protein is CASSPETAYGYTF. In DNA form, the CDR3 reads TGTGCCAGCAGCCCCGAGACGGCCTATGGCTACACCTTC.

This clonotype came up many times. The gene calls are TRBV7-2 and TRBJ2-1; perhaps TRBD1 as D (6 bases). V lost 4 bases, J lost 3 bases, and 13 bases lay in between. The CDR3 is 15 residues long. Per the germline V gene, CDR1 is SGHTA and CDR2 is FQGNSA. CDR3 sequence: CASSSRTDYYNEQFF. DNA for the CDR3: TGTGCCAGCAGCTCCCGGACAGACTACTACAATGAGCAGTTCTTC.

This clonotype has at least ten counts. The rearrangement uses TRBV7-2 and TRBJ2-2; TRBD1 or TRBD2 may be the D gene (5 bases each). V lost 3 bases and J lost 3, with 8 bases in between. Germline V gives CDR1 SGHTA, CDR2 FQGNSA. The CDR3 loop spans 14 amino acids. DNA of the CDR3: TGTGCCAGCAGCTTGAGGGGTCACACCGGGGAGCTGTTTTTT. This codes for CASSLRGHTGELFF.

This clonotype turned up a few times. The chain is built from TRBV7-3 and TRBJ2-7; D remains ambiguous. The V and J ends lost 8 bases and 6 bases respectively, with 17 bases between them. The CDR3 totals 13 residues. Germline V gene data show CDR1 as SGHTA and CDR2 as FQGTGA. CDR3 sequence (DNA): TGTGCCAGCTCCTATTCCCCCTCTGGCGAGCAGTACTTC. Protein product: CASSYSPSGEQYF. The variable domain in full, with the rest retrieved from reference TRBV7-3 and TRBJ2-7, is GAGVSQTPSNKVTEKGKYVELRCDPISGHTALYWYRQSLGQGPEFLIYFQGTGAADDSGLPNDRFFAVRPEGSVSTLKIQRTERGDSAVYLCASSYSPSGEQYFGPGTRLTVT.

This clonotype was counted at least ten times. V and J are TRBV28 and TRBJ2-7; no definite D call. The V and J ends lost 5 bases and 4 bases respectively, with 9 bases between them. The CDR3 spans 12 residues. From germline, CDR1 is MDHEN and CDR2 SYDVKM. The CDR3 protein is CASSHGQYEQYF. The CDR3 nucleotides are TGTGCCAGCAGTCACGGGCAGTACGAGCAGTACTTC.